This paragraph covers one T cell receptor beta chain sequence. The data were obtained in a study of blood T cell repertoires in COVID-19. Study details: Specimens from acute and convalescent COVID-19 originated in the United States, Italy and Spain. PBMCs, B-cell-depleted T cells, or T cells provided the cDNA or gDNA that made up the material.

The CDR3 length is 14 residues. Germline values: CDR1 LNHDA, CDR2 SQIVND (reference sequence). V was trimmed by 1 base and J by 4 bases, leaving 11 bases between them. The assay was immunoSEQ multiplex PCR, and TCRdb's table has in-frame clones only and misses some. The table shows around 100,000 clones, with approximately 80% occurring only once. The chain uses TRBV19 and TRBJ2-7, with a weak D call TRBD2 (5 bases). This receptor was identified in a woman in her seventies with acute or convalescent COVID-19. The sequencing input was peripheral blood. The chain's CDR3 is CASSIGLAGYEQYF. The CDR3 bases are TGTGCCAGTAGTATAGGTCTAGCTGGGTACGAGCAGTACTTC.